The rows below give T cell receptor beta chains drawn from one sample of a study of cytomegalovirus exposure and HLA in healthy donors. Clones were sequenced by immunoSEQ multiplex PCR, and TCRdb holds only the in-frame ones, with some missing. This table holds about 170,000 clones, approximately 79% found once. The sequenced material came from PBMCs. Receptor source: a woman between 50 and 59 years old in good health and CMV-seropositive. The CDR3 runs from the conserved cysteine through the conserved F or W. The order of the fields is J gene, clone size, D gene, V gene, CDR3 protein, CDR3 DNA. The D gene is left open where the match is weak. Clone size appears in some rows only: once, few, many, or a class for an expanded clone.

TRBJ1-1	few	-	TRBV2	CASSDVRDAEAFF	TGTGCCAGCAGTGACGTCAGGGATGCTGAAGCTTTCTTT
TRBJ2-1	few	TRBD2	TRBV30	CAWSEILAGGGNEQFF	TGTGCCTGGAGTGAAATACTAGCGGGGGGCGGGAATGAGCAGTTCTTC
TRBJ1-1	few	TRBD1	TRBV6-5	CASTLDRADTEAFF	TGTGCCAGCACCTTAGACAGGGCGGACACTGAAGCTTTCTTT
TRBJ2-7	few	-	TRBV5-1	CASSLGAGASYEQYF	TGCGCCAGCAGCTTGGGGGCAGGGGCCTCCTACGAGCAGTACTTC
TRBJ2-1	once	-	TRBV6-5	CASSSSAELRNEQFF	TGTGCCAGCAGTTCCTCGGCGGAGCTTCGCAATGAGCAGTTCTTC
TRBJ1-2	-	-	TRBV5-6	CASSLAGGNYGYTF	TGTGCCAGCAGCCTGGCGGGAGGAAACTATGGCTACACCTTC
TRBJ1-5	-	TRBD1	TRBV27	CASSLGQGEGQPQHF	TGTGCCAGCAGTCTAGGACAGGGGGAAGGGCAGCCCCAGCATTTT
TRBJ2-2	once	-	TRBV6-4	CASSGGIGELFF	TGTGCCAGCAGTGGCGGGATTGGGGAGCTGTTTTTT
TRBJ1-1	-	-	TRBV6-5	CASSPAGTEAFF	TGTGCCAGCAGTCCGGCAGGAACTGAAGCTTTCTTT
TRBJ2-1	-	TRBD2	TRBV10-2	CASSGIAGEGNEQFF	TGCGCCAGCAGTGGTATAGCGGGAGAAGGAAATGAGCAGTTCTTC
TRBJ2-5	-	TRBD2	TRBV2	CASRGGSGRGETQYF	TGTGCCAGCAGGGGAGGGTCGGGGAGGGGAGAGACCCAGTACTTC
TRBJ1-1	once	-	TRBV23-1	CASSQILQRDTEAFF	TGCGCCAGCAGTCAAATATTACAACGGGACACTGAAGCTTTCTTT
TRBJ2-7	-	TRBD1	TRBV28	CASTGTGYSYEQYF	TGTGCCAGCACCGGGACAGGGTACTCCTACGAGCAGTACTTC
TRBJ1-4	-	-	TRBV9	CASSVDSINEKLFF	TGTGCCAGCAGCGTAGACAGTATCAATGAAAAACTGTTTTTT
TRBJ1-1	-	-	TRBV2	CASSVREEDAEAFF	TGTGCCAGCAGTGTCAGGGAGGAAGACGCTGAAGCTTTCTTT
TRBJ2-7	-	-	TRBV7-2	CASSLELAGGYEQYF	TGTGCCAGCAGCTTAGAGCTAGCTGGAGGATACGAGCAGTACTTC
TRBJ1-4	-	-	TRBV6-5	CASSLDGFNEKLFF	TGTGCCAGCAGTTTAGACGGGTTTAATGAAAAACTGTTTTTT
TRBJ2-7	-	TRBD1	TRBV13	CASSSLTGGRGEQYF	TGTGCCAGCAGCTCCCTTACAGGGGGCCGAGGGGAGCAGTACTTC
TRBJ1-2	few	-	TRBV9	CASSGGSANYGYTF	TGTGCCAGCAGCGGAGGCAGCGCTAACTATGGCTACACCTTC
TRBJ2-7	few	TRBD2	TRBV9	CASSYGSSGGRYEQYF	TGTGCCAGCAGCTATGGCTCTAGCGGGGGGAGGTACGAGCAGTACTTC
TRBJ1-5	-	-	TRBV28	CASSLWGGNQPQHF	TGTGCCAGCAGTTTATGGGGAGGGAATCAGCCCCAGCATTTT
TRBJ2-7	-	TRBD1	TRBV4-1	CASSQGGGGDRSSYEQYF	TGCGCCAGCAGCCAAGGTGGGGGCGGGGACAGGAGCTCCTACGAGCAGTACTTC
TRBJ2-7	-	-	TRBV21-1	CASTLGQSYEQYF	TGTGCCAGCACTCTCGGACAGTCCTACGAGCAGTACTTC
TRBJ2-7	few	TRBD1	TRBV11-2	CASSLPGGHEQYF	TGTGCCAGCAGCTTACCAGGGGGACACGAGCAGTACTTC
TRBJ2-2	-	TRBD1	TRBV9	CASSPIGTGANTGELFF	TGTGCCAGCAGCCCCATAGGGACAGGTGCAAACACCGGGGAGCTGTTTTTT
TRBJ2-3	-	-	TRBV28	CASSSPRDTQYF	TGTGCCAGCAGTTCCCCCAGGGATACGCAGTATTTT
TRBJ1-4	once	-	TRBV19	CASSDSIGLFF	TGTGCCAGTAGCGACTCAATAGGACTGTTTTTT
TRBJ2-3	-	TRBD2	TRBV5-1	CASSPTRGDPSTDTQYF	TGCGCCAGCAGCCCAACGCGGGGGGATCCTAGCACAGATACGCAGTATTTT
TRBJ1-6	-	-	TRBV19	CASSIAVQVDSPLHF	TGTGCCAGTAGTATAGCGGTCCAGGTTGATTCACCCCTCCACTTT
TRBJ2-1	-	TRBD1	TRBV12-5	CASGLVQGRNEQFF	TGTGCTAGTGGTTTGGTACAGGGGCGTAATGAGCAGTTCTTC
TRBJ1-2	-	TRBD1	TRBV6-5	CASREGQGVYGYTF	TGTGCCAGCAGGGAGGGACAGGGCGTCTATGGCTACACCTTC
TRBJ1-2	-	-	TRBV7-9	CASSLRQDNYGYTF	TGTGCCAGCAGCTTACGGCAGGATAACTATGGCTACACCTTC
TRBJ2-3	once	-	TRBV6-6	CASSYEGLTDTQYF	TGTGCCAGCAGTTACGAGGGATTAACCGATACGCAGTATTTT
TRBJ2-6	-	TRBD1	TRBV19	CASRPTGGDNSGANVLTF	TGTGCCAGTAGGCCTACAGGGGGCGACAACTCTGGGGCCAACGTCCTGACTTTC
TRBJ2-1	few	-	TRBV7-9	CASSSTRGNRYNEQFF	TGTGCCAGCAGCTCAACAAGGGGAAATCGATACAATGAGCAGTTCTTC
TRBJ1-2	-	TRBD1	TRBV19	CASSIGGEGDRGGGYTF	TGTGCCAGTAGTATCGGCGGCGAGGGGGACAGGGGAGGTGGCTACACCTTC
TRBJ1-1	-	-	TRBV6-5	CASRGGRPPTEAFF	TGTGCCAGCAGGGGGGGACGGCCGCCCACTGAAGCTTTCTTT
TRBJ2-7	-	-	TRBV28	CASSLAYEQYF	TGTGCCAGCTCTTTAGCCTACGAGCAGTACTTC
TRBJ1-1	few	TRBD1	TRBV25-1	CASRGQANTEAFF	TGTGCCAGCAGGGGACAGGCGAACACTGAAGCTTTCTTT
TRBJ2-5	-	-	TRBV7-9	CASSATGRETQYF	TGTGCCAGCAGCGCAACAGGGCGGGAGACCCAGTACTTC
TRBJ2-3	-	TRBD2	TRBV28	CASTPGGANTDTQYF	TGTGCCAGCACCCCCGGGGGGGCGAACACAGATACGCAGTATTTT
TRBJ2-1	-	TRBD1	TRBV5-6	CASSLTGVENEQFF	TGTGCCAGCAGCTTAACAGGGGTAGAGAATGAGCAGTTCTTC
TRBJ2-2	-	TRBD2	TRBV7-2	CASSLGTSGGGGELFF	TGTGCCAGCAGCTTAGGGACTAGCGGTGGAGGCGGGGAGCTGTTTTTT
TRBJ1-2	once	-	TRBV6-1	CASSEAGSNYGYTF	TGTGCCAGCAGTGAGGCAGGTTCTAACTATGGCTACACCTTC
TRBJ1-1	once	-	TRBV6-5	CASRDAGGMNTEAFF	TGTGCCAGCAGAGACGCGGGGGGTATGAACACTGAAGCTTTCTTT
TRBJ2-7	-	TRBD1	TRBV9	CASSVGQGAAREQYF	TGTGCCAGCAGCGTAGGACAGGGTGCGGCGAGGGAGCAGTACTTC
TRBJ1-5	-	-	TRBV7-9	CASSLGANQPQHF	TGTGCCAGCAGCTTAGGTGCGAATCAGCCCCAGCATTTT
TRBJ1-1	once	-	TRBV7-9	CSSSLETWEAFF	TGTTCCAGCAGCTTGGAGACTTGGGAAGCTTTCTTT
TRBJ1-4	once	TRBD1	TRBV5-1	CASSEAGTGVWGEKLFF	TGCGCCAGCAGCGAAGCCGGGACAGGGGTTTGGGGTGAAAAACTGTTTTTT
TRBJ2-7	-	-	TRBV7-8	CASSFLYSRPYEQYF	TGTGCCAGCAGCTTTTTGTACAGTCGGCCGTACGAGCAGTACTTC
TRBJ2-5	-	TRBD2	TRBV7-8	CASSLRERETQYF	TGTGCCAGCAGCTTGCGGGAGCGGGAGACCCAGTACTTC
TRBJ2-7	-	TRBD1	TRBV2	CASSVPRFPRTGSYEQYF	TGTGCCAGCAGTGTCCCCCGGTTCCCGCGGACAGGCTCCTACGAGCAGTACTTC